This TCR beta chain was sequenced for a study of shared clonotypes between healthy human individuals (dated by TCRdb to between 2020 and 2021). Concerning the study at large: The cohort included three men and two women between 18 and 49 years of age. To estimate repertoire size and how much clonotypes are shared between individuals, the study performed deep sequencing of blood TCR repertoires from a few healthy adults. Per donor, three plates each were used for CD4 naive and CD4 memory, two for CD8 naive, and one for CD8 memory. To increase sequencing depth and limit assay-specific biases, TCR repertoire library preparation and sequencing were carried out by different laboratories using diverse techniques. Between about 0.8 and 8.9 billion PBMCs per donor were obtained by leukapheresis. The paper's findings and limits, for the study overall: Across a few donors, around 5.4% of naive CD4, roughly 3.5% of naive CD8, around 2.5% of memory CD4, and over 0.35% of memory CD8 clonotypes were shared. Pairwise subsampling indicated that sequencing depth was expected to affect the degree of clonotype sharing among donors. Naive subsets generally had larger estimated clonotype richness than memory subsets. Only blood was sampled, and tissue TCR repertoires likely differ from those in blood. Compared with non-shared clonotypes, clonotypes shared by all four sorted-subset donors had higher generation probabilities. Because the study included only a small number of donors, the genetic and exposure-history diversity represented was limited. Rarefaction of sorted-subset datasets indicated incomplete sequencing despite the large sequencing depth.

Using the deep immunoSEQ assay, multiplex PCR amplified TCR CDR3 regions from genomic DNA. Extracted genomic DNA from each cell subset was spread evenly across all wells of several immunoSEQ 96-well plates, with each plate serving as a replicate. Each replicate PCR for sorted subsets received around 200 ng genomic DNA, equal to about 30,000 T cell genomes. Purified libraries were measured with a Qubit 3.0 fluorometer, size-checked on a Bioanalyzer 2100, and measured again with the KAPA Library Quantification kit. Every immunoSEQ 96-well plate was sequenced on a separate single-read 150-cycle Illumina NextSeq 550 flow cell. The paper's data handling went like this. The immunoSEQ output contained only junctional sequences without quality scores, so filtering could not match that applied to full-length reads. To assign V/J genes and CDR3, sequences were annotated using PyIR, a Python wrapper for IgBLAST v1.9, with IMGT germline references. Reads were filtered out if the reads had weak V/J assignments (E-value above 1e-6), no CDR3, stop codons, out-of-frame junctions, or ambiguous translated residues. A V3J clonotype was defined by an identical inferred V gene, J gene, and CDR3 amino acid sequence. The percentage overlap between two repertoires was calculated by dividing the number of shared unique clonotypes by the size of the smaller repertoire. Richness of each repertoire was evaluated using RTK rarefaction, the Chao1 estimator, and Recon v2.1 estimates of unobserved clonotypes. OLGA was used to compute generation probabilities for all TCRbeta clonotypes that the gDNA method yielded from a few donors. TCRdb holds this immuneACCESS table with in-frame rearrangements only. Some clones are missing; in checked studies, unresolved V genes explain under half, and the rest has no known cause. The DNA was the basis for D and trimming; V, J and clone size are from that table. The sample records about 2 million clones, about 94% of which are singletons. Jointly, the top ten make up approximately 1.2% of the sample.

This clone appeared a single time. The antigen this receptor binds is unknown. No base quality values were provided; no much bigger clone lies one nucleotide off. CD8 naive samples were CD45RO-negative cells positively selected for CCR7, giving a CD45RA+CCR7+ population that excluded TemRA cells. Donors were healthy HIV-negative adults with no recently reported acute infections or vaccinations. Every donor was a Caucasian adult residing in Nashville, Tennessee, USA. Blood was collected by leukapheresis, and PBMCs were isolated by Ficoll-Histopaque density gradient centrifugation and then cryopreserved in liquid nitrogen vapor phase. Purity and quantity of every magnetically sorted T cell population were checked by analytical flow cytometry. Genomic DNA was isolated from each sorted fraction and quantified by UV absorbance on a Nanodrop 2000c. The TCR originated in a young man in good health. Sequenced sample: naive CD8+ T cells sorted from blood. The sample's cell subset or site label is to be understood as: CD45RA+CCR7+.

The CDR3 amino acid sequence is: CAWSFAGLYYEQYF. The DNA sequence is given as TGTGCCTGGAGCTTCGCGGGACTGTACTACGAGCAGTACTTC. The V and J segments used are TRBV30 and TRBJ2-7; possibly the D gene is TRBD2, per 6 matching bases. V was cut back by 3 bases and J by 3 bases, leaving a gap of 15 bases between them. From a lookup of the germline V gene (reference sequence), CDR1 and CDR2 are GTSNPN and SVGIG. The CDR3 numbers 14 residues from cysteine through phenylalanine. Here the CDR3 DNA is all that survives: 42 bases in frame from base 1.